Following are 29 T cell receptor beta chains from one sample sequenced in a study of blood T cells in healthy people across ages. It was with a sample-barcoded 5' primer and a J-beta primer mix that a second PCR of roughly 7 to 12 cycles was run. TCRdb passed the 5' RACE reads through MiXCR, listing each CDR3 protein once. The table lists some 880,000 distinct CDR3 sequences, roughly 40% of them singletons. Sequenced: blood. The receptors shown here come from a man between 18 and 35 years old in good health.

This rearrangement joins TRBV7-2 to TRBJ1-2, with TRBD1 matching over 7 bases. Germline CDR1 reads SGHTA; CDR2 reads FQGNSA. This CDR3 contains 16 residues. V dropped 4 bases and J dropped 5; count of bases not matched to a gene: 13. The CDR3 loop reads CASSSGYGTVQYGYTF. In nucleotides, the CDR3 is TGTGCCAGCAGCTCTGGCTACGGGACAGTTCAGTATGGCTACACCTTC.

The chain carries TRBV25-1 and TRBJ1-2, with no clear D. Germline CDR1 and CDR2: MGHDK and SYGVNS. Trimming removed 3 bases at V and 0 bases at J, with 8 bases between. The CDR3 contains 14 residues. CDR3 nucleotides: TGTGCCAGCAGTGAGCGGAACCCTAACTATGGCTACACCTTC. The encoded protein is CASSERNPNYGYTF.

V usage is TRBV7-2 and J usage is TRBJ2-5; TRBD1 or TRBD2 may be the D gene (5 bases each). The CDR3 runs to 14 residues. Germline CDR1 reads SGHTA; CDR2 reads FQGNSA. Trimming took 6 bases from V and 3 from J, leaving 14 bases between them. As DNA, the CDR3 is TGTGCCAGCAGGAGGGACGTACGGAAAGAGACCCAGTACTTC. Residues: CASRRDVRKETQYF.

The rearrangement uses TRBV7-2 and TRBJ2-1; D unclear. The CDR3 loop spans 16 amino acids. V was pared by 1 base and J by 7 bases, with 17 bases between. Germline V gives CDR1 SGHTA, CDR2 FQGNSA. CDR3 amino acids: CASSLEGPWTRNEQFF. As DNA, the CDR3 is TGTGCCAGCAGCTTAGAGGGCCCCTGGACCCGTAATGAGCAGTTCTTC.

The genes are TRBV12-3 or TRBV12-4 and TRBJ2-6, with D perhaps matching TRBD1 (5 bases). The CDR3 totals 16 residues. The V end lost 6 bases, the J end lost 2 bases, and 14 bases lay between the germline ends. The CDR3 reads CASSPSTGAGANVLTF. In nucleotides, the CDR3 is TGTGCCAGCAGCCCTTCCACAGGAGCTGGGGCCAACGTCCTGACTTTC.

Of note for this clonotype: This may be a read error, as it is one base from a much larger clone. The chain has TRBV12-3 or TRBV12-4 and TRBJ1-6; 8 bases align to TRBD1. The CDR3 consists of 13 residues. Written as DNA, the CDR3 is TGTGCCAGCAGTCGGGACAGGAATTCACCCCCCCACTTT. Protein product: CASSRDRNSPPHF.

The CDR3 region is CAISESNGAKNIQYF. DNA of the CDR3: TGTGCCATCAGTGAGTCGAACGGGGCCAAAAACATTCAGTACTTC. V usage is TRBV10-3 and J usage is TRBJ2-4; no clear D gene. The CDR3 extends over 15 amino acids. Trimming stripped 0 bases from V and 1 base from J, with 7 bases between. Germline CDR1 ENHRY, CDR2 SYGVKD.

This clonotype was counted a few times. The genes are TRBV7-9 and TRBJ2-7, with a weak D call TRBD1 (5 bases). The length of the CDR3 is 14 residues. Between the trimmed V and J ends, which lost 3 bases and 2 bases, there was a span of 11 bases. Per germline, CDR1 SEHNR and CDR2 FQNEAQ (reference sequence). CDR3: CASSFDSSPYEQYF. The CDR3 DNA is TGTGCCAGCAGCTTCGACAGTAGCCCCTACGAGCAGTACTTC.

A word on this clonotype: A clone one base away is much larger, so this may be a read error. This rearrangement joins TRBV29-1 to TRBJ1-4, with D unclear. The germline gives CDR1 SQVTM, CDR2 ANQGSEA. CDR3 length: 11 amino acids. V shed 7 bases and J shed 5 bases, with 8 bases lying between them. Here the CDR3 DNA reads TGCAGCGGGGAATCCAATGAAAAACTGTTTTTT. Translated: CSGESNEKLFF.

This clonotype was detected only a few times. This chain connects TRBV7-9 to TRBJ2-1; 9 bases line up with TRBD1. The CDR3 is made up of 15 amino acids. Germline CDR1 is SEHNR and CDR2 is FQNEAQ (reference sequence). The ends lost 5 bases at V and 8 bases at J; junction bases unmatched: 10. CDR3 nucleotides: TGTGCCAGCAGCCCAACAGGACAGGGGATCCATGAGCAGTTCTTC. Translating gives CASSPTGQGIHEQFF. The variable domain in full, completed from reference TRBV7-9 and TRBJ2-1, reads DTGVSQNPRHKITKRGQNVTFRCDPISEHNRLYWYRQTLGQGPEFLTYFQNEAQLEKSRLLSDRFSAERPKGSFSTLEIQRTEQGDSAMYLCASSPTGQGIHEQFFGPGTRLTVL.

This clonotype showed up just a few times. CDR3 sequence: CSPINGGGAGYTF. In DNA, the CDR3 is TGCTCCCCTATAAACGGAGGGGGCGCGGGCTACACCTTC. This chain links TRBV20-1 with TRBJ1-2, with 7 bases fitting TRBD1. The CDR3 covers 13 residues. Germline-derived CDR1 and CDR2 are DFQATT and SNEGSKA (reference sequence).

This clonotype was counted ten times or more. This sequence joins TRBV20-1 and TRBJ2-5; D gene uncertain. This CDR3 has 11 amino acids. Germline V lookup: CDR1 DFQATT, CDR2 SNEGSKA (reference sequence). V gave up 6 bases and J gave up 3 bases, with 8 bases separating them. The DNA of the CDR3 is TGCAGTGCCCACACTAAAGAGACCCAGTACTTC. It yields the protein CSAHTKETQYF.

A single count supports this clonotype. The V call is TRBV20-1, the J call TRBJ2-1, with 9 positions matching TRBD2. Trimming took 6 bases from V and 8 from J; bases not matched to a gene: 5. The germline CDR1 and CDR2 sequences are DFQATT and SNEGSKA (reference sequence). This CDR3 contains 12 residues. The CDR3 DNA reads TGCAGTGCCCCGGGACTAGCATATGAGCAGTTCTTC. Encoded protein: CSAPGLAYEQFF.

This rearrangement joins TRBV6-5 to TRBJ2-3; D gene unclear. The V end lost 8 bases, the J end lost 5 bases, and 14 bases lay between the germline ends. Per germline, CDR1 MNHEY and CDR2 SVGAGI. The CDR3 has 13 residues. CDR3 residues: CASFLRGGDTQYF. DNA for the CDR3: TGTGCCAGCTTCTTAAGAGGTGGAGATACGCAGTATTTT.

This clonotype appeared a few times. The chain recombines TRBV4-1 with TRBJ2-6, with a weak D call TRBD1 (6 bases). V shed 1 base and J shed 5 bases, with 9 bases lying between them. This CDR3 spans 15 amino acids. Germline V gene sequence: CDR1 MGHRA, CDR2 YSYEKL. The CDR3 bases are TGCGCCAGCAGCCAAGGCACAGGGAGGGCCAACGTCCTGACTTTC. This sequence encodes CASSQGTGRANVLTF.

V and J are TRBV20-1 and TRBJ1-4; maybe TRBD1 (6 bases). Germline values: CDR1 DFQATT, CDR2 SNEGSKA (reference sequence). V lost 3 bases and J lost 6, with 11 bases in between. CDR3 length equals 13 residues. For the CDR3, the DNA is TGCAGTGCTAGTGGGGGGCGGGATGAAAAACTGTTTTTT. It specifies CSASGGRDEKLFF.

V usage is TRBV12-3 or TRBV12-4 and J usage is TRBJ1-1, with D possibly matching TRBD1 (5 bases). The CDR3 has 14 amino acids. V lost 4 bases and J 7 bases, leaving 16 bases between the germline ends. CDR3 DNA sequence: TGTGCCAGCAGTTCGAATTTTGGGACGTTTGAAGCTTTCTTT. Translated, it gives CASSSNFGTFEAFF.

The chain links TRBV5-5 to TRBJ1-2; TRBD1 aligns across 7 bases. The CDR3 covers 17 residues. V shed 1 base, J shed 0 bases, and the junction held 9 bases outside the gene matches. The germline V gene has CDR1 SGHKS and CDR2 YYEKEE (reference sequence). The CDR3 DNA reads as TGTGCCAGCAGCTTGCGGGACAGACTAAAGTCTAACTATGGCTACACCTTC. Encoded protein: CASSLRDRLKSNYGYTF.

The chain has TRBV20-1 and TRBJ2-2; the match to TRBD2 covers 11 bases. V lost 3 bases, J lost 1 base, and 4 bases stayed unmatched. Germline CDR1 DFQATT, CDR2 SNEGSKA (reference sequence). This CDR3 is 16 amino acids long. The CDR3 sequence is CSARPGTSGNTGELFF. In DNA, the CDR3 is TGCAGTGCTAGGCCTGGGACTAGCGGGAACACCGGGGAGCTGTTTTTT.

The V and J genes are TRBV30 and TRBJ2-7; the D gene is possibly TRBD1 (6 bases). The DNA end is a closer match to TRBJ2-4, so the J assignment may be wrong. Per germline, CDR1 GTSNPN and CDR2 SVGIG (reference sequence). The CDR3 length is 15 residues. CDR3 coding DNA: TGTGCCTGGAGTGGGATGACAGGAGCCAAAAACATTCAGTACTTC. It codes for CAWSGMTGAKNIQYF.

This clonotype was detected a few times. The gene calls are TRBV12-3 or TRBV12-4 and TRBJ2-1; unclear D gene. The CDR3 has 15 residues. V lost 4 bases, J lost 8 bases, and 18 bases lay in between. The CDR3 nucleotides are TGTGCCAGCAGTTCTAAGAGCGTTTTCGCGGATGAGCAGTTCTTC. This codes for CASSSKSVFADEQFF.

This clonotype was observed a few times. J is TRBJ2-3 and V is TRBV12-3 or TRBV12-4; unclear D gene. Trimming took 5 bases from V and 0 from J, leaving 9 bases between them. This CDR3 is built from 14 residues. The CDR3 is CASSRALSTDTQYF. Here the CDR3 DNA reads TGTGCCAGCAGTAGGGCCCTTAGCACAGATACGCAGTATTTT.

This chain joins TRBV20-1 and TRBJ1-5; possibly TRBD1 for D (5 bases). Per the germline V gene, CDR1 is DFQATT and CDR2 is SNEGSKA (reference sequence). The CDR3 extends over 18 amino acids. V lost 5 bases, J lost 0 bases, and 23 bases lay in between. As DNA, the CDR3 is TGCAGTGCTGACCGCTGGGACCCCCCGGCCGATAGCAATCAGCCCCAGCATTTT. Amino acids: CSADRWDPPADSNQPQHF.

The V and J genes are TRBV6-6 and TRBJ1-3; maybe TRBD1 (6 bases). From germline, CDR1 is MNHNY and CDR2 SVGAGI (reference sequence). V lost 6 bases, J lost 5 bases, and 8 bases lay in between. The CDR3 is made up of 12 amino acids. In nucleotides, the CDR3 is TGTGCCAGCAGGGACAGCAGAAACACCATATATTTT. It codes for CASRDSRNTIYF.

This clonotype came up a few times. The chain recombines TRBV20-1 with TRBJ1-5; D call uncertain. The CDR3 is made up of 13 amino acids. Germline loops: CDR1 DFQATT, CDR2 SNEGSKA (reference sequence). V shed 7 bases and J shed 0 bases, with 10 bases lying between them. The CDR3 bases are TGCAGTGTTTCGGCAGATAGCAATCAGCCCCAGCATTTT. Protein sequence: CSVSADSNQPQHF.

V is TRBV4-3 and J is TRBJ2-1, with 10 bases lining up with TRBD2. V trimming: 1 base; J trimming: 4 bases; junction bases outside the gene matches: 4. This CDR3 is 16 amino acids long. Germline CDR1 LGHNA, CDR2 YSLEER. In DNA, the CDR3 is TGCGCCAGCAGCCAAGTCAGCGGGAGGGCATACAATGAGCAGTTCTTC. It is translated as CASSQVSGRAYNEQFF.

A few counts support this clonotype. This chain connects TRBV12-3 or TRBV12-4 to TRBJ1-5; no definite D call. With 5 bases removed from V and 1 base from J, the gap between germline ends came to 9 bases. The CDR3 is 14 amino acids. CDR3 protein: CASSPMGSNQPQHF. For the CDR3, the DNA is TGTGCCAGCAGTCCCATGGGGAGCAATCAGCCCCAGCATTTT.

The V call is TRBV5-6, the J call TRBJ2-5, with 11 bases lining up with TRBD1. The CDR3 is 17 residues long. The ends lost 4 bases at V and 11 bases at J; junction bases unmatched: 19. In germline, CDR1 is SGHDT, CDR2 YYEEEE. For the CDR3, the DNA is TGTGCCAGCAGCGGGGATTGGACAGGGGGCATTGGCAATGAGCAGTACTTC. It encodes CASSGDWTGGIGNEQYF. Filled out from reference TRBV5-6 and TRBJ2-5, the complete variable domain reads DAGVTQSPTHLIKTRGQQVTLRCSPKSGHDTVSWYQQALGQGPQFIFQYYEEEERQRGNFPDRFSGHQFPNYSSELNVNALLLGDSALYLCASSGDWTGGIGNEQYFGPGTRLLVL.

The V gene is TRBV5-8, the J gene TRBJ2-1, with TRBD1 matching over 8 bases. The DNA end favors TRBJ2-7, so the J call may be wrong. This CDR3 has 12 amino acids. Per germline, CDR1 SGHTS and CDR2 YDEGEE. The CDR3 region is CASNPDRAEQYF. The CDR3 DNA sequence: TGTGCCAGCAACCCGGACAGGGCCGAGCAGTACTTC.